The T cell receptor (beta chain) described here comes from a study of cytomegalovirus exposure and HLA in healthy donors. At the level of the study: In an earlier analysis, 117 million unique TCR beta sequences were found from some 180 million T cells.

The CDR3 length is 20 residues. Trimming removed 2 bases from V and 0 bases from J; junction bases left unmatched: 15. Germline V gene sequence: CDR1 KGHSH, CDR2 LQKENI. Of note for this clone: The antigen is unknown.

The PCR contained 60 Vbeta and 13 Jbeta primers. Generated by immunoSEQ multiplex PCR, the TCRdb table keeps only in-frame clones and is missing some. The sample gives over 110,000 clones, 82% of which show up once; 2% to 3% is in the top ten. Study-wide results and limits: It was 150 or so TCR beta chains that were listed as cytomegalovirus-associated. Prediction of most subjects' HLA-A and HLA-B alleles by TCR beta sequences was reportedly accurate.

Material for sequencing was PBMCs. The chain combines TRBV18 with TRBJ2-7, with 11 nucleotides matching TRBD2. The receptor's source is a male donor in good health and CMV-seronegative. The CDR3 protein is CASSPGVSGRVLRSSYEQYF. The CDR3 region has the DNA TGTGCCAGCTCACCAGGGGTTAGCGGGAGGGTCCTGAGGAGCTCCTACGAGCAGTACTTC.